The clone carrying this TCR beta chain was picked up a small number of times. What it binds is unknown. Library construction for TCR beta used iRepertoire HTBI primers and Arm-PCR of CDR3 regions. TCRdb re-analysed the multiplex PCR reads in MiXCR, keeping a single row per CDR3 protein. Here the sample spans fewer than 550,000 distinct CDR3 sequences, 20% to 25% being singletons. The data are from a study of regulatory T cells in long-lasting Graves disease. On the study more broadly: Disease was considered persistent Graves' disease after over 5 years of antithyroid drugs (with positive TSH receptor antibodies). General study points: Persistent disease samples used TRBV28, TRBJ1-2 and TRBJ2-5 preferentially. Patients with persistent disease shared 2,741 public clonotypes, outpacing the 966 shared by new patients. The TCR repertoire of persistent Graves' patients was less diverse than that of newly diagnosed ones.

Stated time point: persistent/refractory GD, antithyroid drugs over 5 years with positive TRAb. Researchers made the TCR library from RNA that was extracted from PBMCs. The V and J ends lost 5 bases and 0 bases respectively, with 13 bases between them. The CDR3 sequence is 15 residues long. Looked up from germline, CDR1 is LGHNA and CDR2 is YNFKEQ. Material: peripheral blood mononuclear cells (PBMCs), obtained when the disease was refractory, from a patient treated with antithyroid drugs. The sequence came from a female donor with Graves disease. This chain connects TRBV4-2 to TRBJ1-1; D may be TRBD1 (6 bases). The CDR3 DNA follows: TGTGCCAGCAGCGTCCGTCCAGGGGTGAACACTGAAGCTTTCTTT. Its translation is CASSVRPGVNTEAFF.